This T cell receptor (beta chain) appears in the sequencing data of a study of T-cell reconstitution after alpha-beta-depleted transplantation in children. Unique molecular identifiers were built into the TCRbeta library. TCRdb reprocessed the PCR reads with MiXCR, giving one entry per CDR3 protein. The sample contains roughly 670,000 distinct CDR3 sequences, around 13% of which appear only once. V was pared by 0 bases and J by 4 bases, with 9 bases between. The CDR3 spans 14 residues. In germline, CDR1 is MNHEY, CDR2 SVGAGI. This clonotype has just a few counts. The TCR sequence derives from a girl between 2 and 10 years old with congenital amegakaryocytic thrombocytopenia, due to receive a stem cell transplant. This specimen consisted of PBMCs, obtained before TCRalphabeta/CD19-depleted stem cell transplant. This rearrangement joins TRBV6-5 to TRBJ2-5; D is ambiguous. CDR3 bases: TGTGCCAGCAGTTACTCGGCGTACAGAGAGACCCAGTACTTC. Its translation is CASSYSAYRETQYF.